These 13 T cell receptor beta chains originate from one sample sequenced in a study of CD8+CD57+ T cells in acquired aplastic anemia. Patients chosen for sequencing had CD8+CD57+ cells that had expanded, as shown by flow cytometry. Profiling of TCR beta VDJ combinations and CDR3 sequences used genomic DNA as template. TCRdb reprocessed the reads with MiXCR, giving one entry per CDR3 protein. The table includes under 200,000 distinct CDR3 sequences, around half detected once. Sequenced material: sorted CD4+, CD8+, or CD8+CD57+ T cells (not recorded which) from PBMCs. These receptors originate from a human donor with aplastic anemia.

The CDR3 is CASPDRNQPQHF. The CDR3 nucleotides are TGTGCCAGCCCCGACAGGAATCAGCCCCAGCATTTT. The rearrangement joins TRBV7-9 to TRBJ1-5; D perhaps matches TRBD1 (6 bases). The CDR3 totals 12 residues. Germline values: CDR1 SEHNR, CDR2 FQNEAQ (reference sequence). Trimming cost V 8 bases and J 4 bases, with 9 bases left between them.

As for this clonotype: A much more abundant neighbour one base away suggests this may be a read error. The rearrangement joins TRBV12-3 or TRBV12-4 to TRBJ2-4, with 10 bases aligning to TRBD1. This CDR3 region has 17 residues. CDR3 residues: CASSYFWTGGAENIQYF. The DNA for the CDR3 is TGTGCCAGCAGTTATTTCTGGACAGGGGGAGCCGAAAACATTCAGTACTTC.

The CDR3 region is CASSIRQAANTEAFF. The CDR3 nucleotides read TGTGCCAGTAGTATTCGACAGGCGGCGAACACTGAAGCTTTCTTT. The chain couples TRBV19 to TRBJ1-1; TRBD1 might be the D (6 bases). V was pared by 3 bases and J by 1 base, with 12 bases between. Germline CDR1 reads LNHDA; CDR2 reads SQIVND (reference sequence). CDR3 size: 15 residues.

The chain links TRBV7-9 to TRBJ1-2; perhaps TRBD1 as D (5 bases). Trimming removed 0 bases at V and 4 bases at J, with 6 bases between. Germline values: CDR1 SEHNR, CDR2 FQNEAQ (reference sequence). The CDR3 is 13 residues long. The CDR3 region has the DNA TGTGCCAGCAGCTTAGCGCAGGGCTATGGCTACACCTTC. This translates into CASSLAQGYGYTF.

With regard to this clonotype: A read error may produce the germline difference seen at one junction end. V and J are TRBV15 and TRBJ1-1, with unresolved D. Germline CDR1 reads LNHNV; CDR2 reads YYDKDF (reference sequence). This CDR3 is 13 amino acids long. The CDR3: CATSRDMNTEALF. The CDR3 DNA reads TGTGCCACCAGCAGAGATATGAACACTGAAGCTCTCTTT.

In its sample, this clonotype was seen many times. The chain couples TRBV20-1 to TRBJ2-3; 9 bases map to TRBD1. CDR1 and CDR2 (germline): DFQATT, SNEGSKA (reference sequence). The CDR3 totals 14 residues. V gave up 5 bases and J gave up 2 bases; unmatched junction bases: 5. The CDR3 is CSAPDRGPTDTQYF. The DNA of the CDR3 is TGCAGTGCTCCGGACAGGGGCCCCACAGATACGCAGTATTTT.

This clonotype came up many times. The gene calls are TRBV13 and TRBJ1-1; 10 bases are shared with TRBD1. Trimming at V came to 6 bases and at J to 6 bases, leaving 4 bases not matched to a gene. This CDR3 comprises 13 residues. Germline V gene sequence: CDR1 PRHDT, CDR2 FYEKMQ (reference sequence). The CDR3: CASRLGQGAEAFF. The CDR3 DNA sequence: TGTGCCAGCAGACTAGGACAGGGGGCTGAAGCTTTCTTT.

This clonotype appeared many times. This chain links TRBV12-3 or TRBV12-4 with TRBJ1-2, with D possibly TRBD1 on 6 matching bases. Trimming shortened V by 8 bases and J by 1 base, and 14 bases separated the two germline ends. The CDR3 consists of 14 residues. The DNA for the CDR3 is TGTGCCAGCGGTGACAGGAAATATAACTATGGCTACACCTTC. It codes for CASGDRKYNYGYTF.

At least ten counts were recorded for this clonotype. The rearrangement uses TRBV20-1 and TRBJ2-7, with TRBD1 identical over 8 bases. CDR1 is DFQATT, CDR2 SNEGSKA, per germline (reference sequence). V lost 4 bases, J lost 2 bases, and 4 bases stayed unmatched. The CDR3 runs 13 residues. CDR3 nucleotide sequence: TGCAGTGCTACCACGGGACAGGCCTACGAGCAGTACTTC. Its protein product is CSATTGQAYEQYF.

About this clonotype itself: Mismatch with germline at one junction end may stem from a read error. The chain is built from TRBV6-1 and TRBJ2-2; D is perhaps TRBD2 (6 bases). The CDR3 runs to 13 residues. Germline V gene lookup returns CDR1 MNHNS and CDR2 SASEGT. The CDR3 nucleotides are TGTGCCAGCAGTATCAGGAGCGCCGGGGGGCTGTTTTTT. Its protein is CASSIRSAGGLFF.

Worth noting for this clonotype: Given a much more abundant clone one base away, this may be a read error. The V gene is TRBV6-5, the J gene TRBJ1-1; D remains unclear. Germline CDR1 MNHEY, CDR2 SVGAGI. This CDR3 has 12 amino acids. CDR3 DNA sequence: TGTGCCAGCAGTTCCGGCCGGATTGAAGCTCTCTTT. Translation: CASSSGRIEALF.

This clonotype was picked up many times. Here the CDR3 reads CSARGTSGRPTLPNEQFF. CDR3 coding DNA: TGCAGTGCCCGCGGAACTAGCGGGAGGCCGACCCTTCCCAATGAGCAGTTCTTC. The chain links TRBV20-1 to TRBJ2-1, with 12 nucleotides matching TRBD2. CDR3 size: 18 residues. The V segment lost 6 bases and the J segment 6 bases; nucleotides outside the gene matches: 18. Germline lookup yields CDR1 DFQATT and CDR2 SNEGSKA (reference sequence).

The chain combines TRBV29-1 with TRBJ1-5, with 9 bases identical to TRBD1. With 3 bases clipped from V and 7 bases from J, the junction kept 10 bases outside the gene matches. From germline, CDR1 is SQVTM and CDR2 ANQGSEA. There are 15 residues in the CDR3. In DNA form, the CDR3 reads TGCAGCGTTGAGGGGGCACAGGGGGCTGGACAGCCCCAGCATTTT. Encoded protein: CSVEGAQGAGQPQHF.